Presented here are 29 T cell receptor beta chains from one specimen sequenced in a study of cytomegalovirus exposure and HLA in healthy donors. Primers included in the PCR were 60 Vbeta and 13 Jbeta primers. Assay used: immunoSEQ multiplex PCR; TCRdb lists only in-frame clones, some missing. The table has some 170,000 clones, about three quarters seen once. Sequences were obtained from PBMCs. The origin of the receptors is a woman aged 25 to 45 in good health and CMV-seronegative.

V is TRBV10-3 and J is TRBJ2-5, with D perhaps matching TRBD2 (5 bases). The closer fit of TRBJ2-7 to the DNA end suggests the J call may be wrong. The CDR3 runs to 14 residues. Germline values: CDR1 ENHRY, CDR2 SYGVKD. The CDR3 protein is CAISGGLLANEQYF. The CDR3 nucleotides read TGTGCCATCAGTGGAGGACTCCTCGCTAACGAGCAGTACTTC.

V usage is TRBV5-4 and J usage is TRBJ2-1, with 7 bases aligning to TRBD2. The junction had 5 bases not matched to a gene; V was cut back by 1 base and J by 4 bases. Germline values: CDR1 SGHNT, CDR2 YYREEE (reference sequence). CDR3 size: 15 residues. The CDR3, as DNA: TGTGCCAGCAGCTTGAGTCCTAGCGGATACAATGAGCAGTTCTTC. As protein: CASSLSPSGYNEQFF.

The CDR3 sequence: CASSEQGSYNEQFF. The DNA of the CDR3 is TGTGCCAGCAGTGAGCAAGGGAGCTACAATGAGCAGTTCTTC. This chain uses TRBV6-1 with TRBJ2-1; perhaps TRBD2 as D (5 bases). Trimming left V 3 bases short and J 3 bases short, with 9 bases between. CDR3 size: 14 residues. Per germline, CDR1 MNHNS and CDR2 SASEGT.

V gene TRBV29-1 combines with J gene TRBJ1-5; no firm D call. The CDR3 extends over 13 amino acids. Germline lookup yields CDR1 SQVTM and CDR2 ANQGSEA. The V end lost 3 bases, the J end lost 6 bases, and 12 bases lay between the germline ends. CDR3 protein: CSVEAGMGQPQHF. The DNA for the CDR3 is TGCAGCGTTGAGGCAGGTATGGGTCAGCCCCAGCATTTT.

The CDR3 spells CASSIGGSYNEQFF. DNA for the CDR3: TGTGCCAGTAGTATCGGGGGGTCCTACAATGAGCAGTTCTTC. The V gene is TRBV19, the J gene TRBJ2-1; 7 positions agree with TRBD2. This CDR3 has 14 amino acids. With V trimmed by 3 bases and J by 1 base, 0 bases remained unmatched. CDR1 is LNHDA and CDR2 is SQIVND in the germline V gene (reference sequence).

This chain links TRBV10-3 with TRBJ2-1; 15 positions agree with TRBD2. The V segment lost 7 bases and the J segment 10 bases; nucleotides outside the gene matches: 8. The germline V gene encodes CDR1 ENHRY and CDR2 SYGVKD. This CDR3 is 15 amino acids long. The CDR3 DNA sequence: TGTGCCATCAAGCCGGGACTAGCGGGAGGCAGGGAGCAGTTCTTC. This translates into CAIKPGLAGGREQFF.

This chain uses TRBV19 with TRBJ2-1; unclear D gene. Germline CDR1 and CDR2: LNHDA and SQIVND (reference sequence). CDR3 length equals 15 residues. The V gene lost 6 bases and the J gene lost 4 bases, with 16 bases spanning the gap. CDR3 bases: TGTGCCAGTAGCCCGGTCTTGAGGAGTTACAATGAGCAGTTCTTC. Protein: CASSPVLRSYNEQFF. Drawing the rest from reference TRBV19 and TRBJ2-1, the complete variable domain is DGGITQSPKYLFRKEGQNVTLSCEQNLNHDAMYWYRQDPGQGLRLIYYSQIVNDFQKGDIAEGYSVSREKKESFPLTVTSAQKNPTAFYLCASSPVLRSYNEQFFGPGTRLTVL.

The chain recombines TRBV9 with TRBJ1-1, with D perhaps matching TRBD1 (5 bases). Trimming cost V 0 bases and J 4 bases, with 10 bases left between them. The CDR3 is 14 amino acids. In germline, CDR1 is SGDLS, CDR2 YYNGEE. The CDR3 sequence: CASSVEAGRTEAFF. CDR3 DNA: TGTGCCAGCAGCGTAGAAGCAGGGCGCACTGAAGCTTTCTTT.

The CDR3 DNA follows: TGTGCCAGCAGAGGGCTGAGGGCCGGGGAGCTGTTTTTT. Its protein product is CASRGLRAGELFF. The gene calls are TRBV9 and TRBJ2-2; the D gene is possibly TRBD2 (5 bases). V dropped 5 bases and J dropped 6 bases, with 11 bases sitting between them. The CDR3 has 13 amino acids. In germline, CDR1 is SGDLS, CDR2 YYNGEE.

V and J are TRBV14 and TRBJ1-4, with 7 bases that match TRBD1. This CDR3 is 16 amino acids long. Germline V CDR1 and CDR2: SGHDN, FVKESK. V lost 2 bases to trimming and J lost 4 bases; unmatched junction nucleotides: 7. CDR3 DNA: TGTGCCAGCAGCCAACGGACAGGCGACTTTAATGAAAAACTGTTTTTT. Its translation is CASSQRTGDFNEKLFF.

This chain connects TRBV5-1 to TRBJ2-1; 7 positions agree with TRBD1. Germline CDR1 and CDR2: SGHRS and YFSETQ. This CDR3 has 18 amino acids. V was pared by 2 bases and J by 3 bases, with 14 bases of the junction left unmatched. The DNA of the CDR3 is TGCGCCAGCAGCTTTTCGACAGGGCGAGACGTCCTCTACAATGAGCAGTTCTTC. This gives the protein CASSFSTGRDVLYNEQFF.

The J gene is TRBJ1-2, the V gene TRBV9; D may be TRBD1 (5 bases). CDR3 length: 13 amino acids. Germline V gene sequence: CDR1 SGDLS, CDR2 YYNGEE. The germline V and J ends were trimmed by 3 bases and 8 bases, with 14 bases remaining between them. The CDR3 here is CASSGYRQRGYTF. CDR3 in DNA: TGTGCCAGCAGCGGCTACAGGCAAAGGGGCTACACCTTC.

This clone has only a few counts. The chain joins TRBV4-2 to TRBJ2-4; D is possibly TRBD1 (6 bases). The germline V gene encodes CDR1 LGHNA and CDR2 YNFKEQ. V lost 1 base to trimming and J lost 6 bases, with 13 bases between them. The CDR3 is made up of 15 amino acids. This CDR3 reads CASSQGLSGVNIQYF. The CDR3 DNA reads as TGTGCCAGCAGCCAAGGTCTTTCAGGGGTAAACATTCAGTACTTC.

This rearrangement joins TRBV19 to TRBJ2-3, with 8 bases that match TRBD1. V lost 5 bases, J lost 3 bases, and 10 bases stayed unmatched. Germline CDR1 is LNHDA and CDR2 is SQIVND (reference sequence). This CDR3 has 16 amino acids. The CDR3 loop is CASSFGQGDRTDTQYF. The CDR3 region has the DNA TGTGCCAGTAGTTTTGGACAGGGTGATAGGACAGATACGCAGTATTTT.

This clone was picked up one time. The chain uses TRBV19 and TRBJ1-1; no definite D call. The V gene's germline CDR1 is LNHDA and CDR2 SQIVND (reference sequence). Trimming stripped 3 bases from V and 3 bases from J, with 17 bases between. CDR3 length: 16 amino acids. The CDR3 DNA sequence: TGTGCCAGTAGTATTCGGCAGCGACTGATGGACACTGAAGCTTTCTTT. Amino acid sequence: CASSIRQRLMDTEAFF. Together with reference TRBV19 and TRBJ1-1, the CDR3 gives the full variable domain: DGGITQSPKYLFRKEGQNVTLSCEQNLNHDAMYWYRQDPGQGLRLIYYSQIVNDFQKGDIAEGYSVSREKKESFPLTVTSAQKNPTAFYLCASSIRQRLMDTEAFFGQGTRLTVV.

This clone was detected a few times. The rearrangement joins TRBV11-2 to TRBJ2-3, with 13 bases aligning to TRBD2. V shed 5 bases and J 5 bases; nucleotides not matched to a gene: 4. Germline V gene lookup returns CDR1 SGHAT and CDR2 FQNNGV. The CDR3 totals 15 residues. CDR3 residues: CASSPRLAGGDTQYF. The CDR3 region has the DNA TGTGCCAGCAGCCCCCGACTAGCGGGGGGAGATACGCAGTATTTT.

This clone appeared a few times. In nucleotides, the CDR3 is TGTGCCAGCAGCCAAGACAGGGAGGACGAGCAGTACTTC. This encodes CASSQDREDEQYF. The chain carries TRBV5-4 and TRBJ2-7; a possible D gene is TRBD1 (7 bases). Germline values: CDR1 SGHNT, CDR2 YYREEE (reference sequence). The CDR3 sequence is 13 residues long. Deletions cut 4 bases from V and 5 bases from J, with 13 bases between.

V is TRBV4-3 and J is TRBJ2-2; 9 positions agree with TRBD2. Losses at the gene ends were 2 bases for V and 7 bases for J; bases not matched to a gene: 8. The CDR3 is 16 amino acids. Germline V gene sequence: CDR1 LGHNA, CDR2 YSLEER. The CDR3 reads CASSQLAGETSGELFF. The CDR3 DNA sequence: TGCGCCAGCAGCCAATTAGCGGGAGAGACCAGCGGGGAGCTGTTTTTT.

This sequence joins TRBV28 and TRBJ1-1; TRBD1 matches 7 bases. The CDR3 totals 14 residues. Trimming removed 8 bases from V and 7 bases from J; junction bases left unmatched: 13. Germline V gives CDR1 MDHEN, CDR2 SYDVKM. CDR3 nucleotides: TGTGCCAGCTACCAACCGGGACAGACAATTGAAGCTTTCTTT. It yields the protein CASYQPGQTIEAFF.

J is TRBJ1-1 and V is TRBV18; D is unresolved. This CDR3 is built from 15 residues. Germline V gene data show CDR1 as KGHSH and CDR2 as LQKENI. V shed 3 bases and J shed 1 base, with 12 bases lying between them. This chain's CDR3 is CASSPSLARNTEAFF. CDR3 DNA sequence: TGTGCCAGCTCACCCAGTCTTGCACGGAACACTGAAGCTTTCTTT.

The chain uses TRBV4-1 and TRBJ2-5; possibly TRBD1 for D (6 bases). Trimming removed 2 bases from V and 1 base from J, with 14 bases in between. The germline gives CDR1 MGHRA, CDR2 YSYEKL. The CDR3 runs 16 residues. The CDR3 spells CASSQSPGVIQETQYF. The CDR3 DNA follows: TGCGCCAGCAGCCAATCCCCAGGGGTAATCCAAGAGACCCAGTACTTC.

The rearrangement uses TRBV15 and TRBJ2-3, with 9 bases fitting TRBD2. The CDR3 has 16 residues. The V gene end was trimmed by 1 base and the J gene end by 5 bases; junction bases not matched to a gene: 7. Per the germline V gene, CDR1 is LNHNV and CDR2 is YYDKDF (reference sequence). CDR3 DNA: TGTGCCACCAGCAGAGGGCCTAGCGGGGTGAGAGATACGCAGTATTTT. Translated, it gives CATSRGPSGVRDTQYF.

V and J are TRBV7-9 and TRBJ2-2, with D possibly being TRBD2 (5 bases). This CDR3 is built from 17 residues. Germline V lookup: CDR1 SEHNR, CDR2 FQNEAQ (reference sequence). The ends were cut back, 5 bases at V and 0 bases at J, with 16 bases in the middle. The CDR3 loop is CASSPLGRAANTGELFF. In nucleotides, the CDR3 is TGTGCCAGCAGCCCCCTTGGGCGGGCGGCGAACACCGGGGAGCTGTTTTTT.

This clone was detected only a few times. V usage is TRBV29-1 and J usage is TRBJ2-3; no clear D. The CDR3 is 13 amino acids. V dropped 5 bases and J dropped 4 bases, with 13 bases sitting between them. Looked up from germline, CDR1 is SQVTM and CDR2 is ANQGSEA. DNA of the CDR3: TGCAGCGTTCGTATCATTGAGGCAGATACGCAGTATTTT. Its translation is CSVRIIEADTQYF.

The V gene is TRBV7-9, the J gene TRBJ1-3, with D possibly being TRBD1 (5 bases). Trimming took off 4 bases at V and 0 bases at J, with 13 bases between the two ends. This CDR3 is 16 amino acids long. In germline, CDR1 is SEHNR, CDR2 FQNEAQ (reference sequence). The DNA for the CDR3 is TGTGCCAGCAGCTCAAACAGGTACAGCTCTGGAAACACCATATATTTT. Encoded protein: CASSSNRYSSGNTIYF.

The chain has TRBV28 and TRBJ2-5; weak D call: TRBD2 (6 bases). The ends were cut back, 6 bases at V and 5 bases at J, with 10 bases in the middle. Germline CDR1 is MDHEN and CDR2 is SYDVKM. This CDR3 has 12 amino acids. The CDR3 nucleotides are TGTGCCAGCAGGGGGGGTCCCGAGACCCAGTACTTC. Protein product: CASRGGPETQYF.

This CDR3 reads CASSSSGLESYEQYF. The CDR3 coding sequence is TGTGCCAGTAGTTCGAGCGGACTCGAATCCTACGAGCAGTACTTC. The chain links TRBV19 to TRBJ2-7; D is possibly TRBD2 (5 bases). Germline CDR1 reads LNHDA; CDR2 reads SQIVND (reference sequence). The V end was cut by 5 bases, the J end by 1 base, with 15 bases between. The CDR3 has 15 residues.

The chain carries TRBV7-2 and TRBJ2-7; 13 nucleotides align to TRBD2. Germline assignment: CDR1 SGHTA and CDR2 FQGNSA. V lost 3 bases to trimming and J lost 4 bases; unmatched junction nucleotides: 3. CDR3 size: 15 residues. The CDR3 DNA reads as TGTGCCAGCAGCTTGGGACTAGCGGGAAGTTACGAGCAGTACTTC. It is translated as CASSLGLAGSYEQYF.

In this sample, this clone turned up a few times. The chain employs TRBV7-9 and TRBJ2-5, with TRBD2 as a possible D gene (5 bases). The CDR3 consists of 15 residues. Germline-derived CDR1 and CDR2 are SEHNR and FQNEAQ (reference sequence). Trimming left V 4 bases short and J 2 bases short, with 14 bases between. In DNA, the CDR3 is TGTGCCAGCAGCTCCCTTGGGGAGAGGCAAGAGACCCAGTACTTC. Protein: CASSSLGERQETQYF.